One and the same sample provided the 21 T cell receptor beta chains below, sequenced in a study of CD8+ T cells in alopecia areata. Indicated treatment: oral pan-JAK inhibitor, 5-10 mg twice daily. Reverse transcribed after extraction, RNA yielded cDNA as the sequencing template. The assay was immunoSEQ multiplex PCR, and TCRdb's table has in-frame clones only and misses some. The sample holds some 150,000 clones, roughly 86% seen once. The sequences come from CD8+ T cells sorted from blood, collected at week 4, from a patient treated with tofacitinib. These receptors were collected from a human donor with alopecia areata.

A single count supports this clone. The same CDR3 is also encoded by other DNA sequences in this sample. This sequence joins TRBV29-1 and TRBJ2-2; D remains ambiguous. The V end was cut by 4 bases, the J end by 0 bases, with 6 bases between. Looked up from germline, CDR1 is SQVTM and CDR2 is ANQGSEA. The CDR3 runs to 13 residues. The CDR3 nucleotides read TGCAGCGTTGGCCAGTCGAACACCGGGGAGCTGTTTTTT. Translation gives CSVGQSNTGELFF.

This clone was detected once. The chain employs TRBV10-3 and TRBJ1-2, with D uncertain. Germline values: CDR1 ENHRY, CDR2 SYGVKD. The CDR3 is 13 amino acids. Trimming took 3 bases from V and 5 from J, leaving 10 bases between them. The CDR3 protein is CAISDPGGYGYTF. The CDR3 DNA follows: TGTGCCATCAGTGACCCCGGCGGGTATGGCTACACCTTC.

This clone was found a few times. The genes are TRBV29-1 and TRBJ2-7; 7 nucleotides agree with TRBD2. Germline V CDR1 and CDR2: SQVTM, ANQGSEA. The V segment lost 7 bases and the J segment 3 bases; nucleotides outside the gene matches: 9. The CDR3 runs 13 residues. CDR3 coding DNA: TGCAGCGCCACTAGCGCAACCCACTACGAGCAGTACTTC. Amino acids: CSATSATHYEQYF.

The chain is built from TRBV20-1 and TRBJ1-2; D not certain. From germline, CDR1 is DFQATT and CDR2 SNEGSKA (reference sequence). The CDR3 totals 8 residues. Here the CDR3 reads CGYGGYTF. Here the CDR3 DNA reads TGCGGATACGGAGGCTACACCTTC.

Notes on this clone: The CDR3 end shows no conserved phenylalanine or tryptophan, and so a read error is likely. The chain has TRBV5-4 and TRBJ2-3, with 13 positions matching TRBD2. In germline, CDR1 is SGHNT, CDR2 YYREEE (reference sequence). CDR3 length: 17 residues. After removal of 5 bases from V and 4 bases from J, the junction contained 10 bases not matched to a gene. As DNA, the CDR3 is TGTGCCAGCAGAAATATACTAGCGGGAGGGGCGGCAGATACGCAGTATTCT. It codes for CASRNILAGGAADTQYS.

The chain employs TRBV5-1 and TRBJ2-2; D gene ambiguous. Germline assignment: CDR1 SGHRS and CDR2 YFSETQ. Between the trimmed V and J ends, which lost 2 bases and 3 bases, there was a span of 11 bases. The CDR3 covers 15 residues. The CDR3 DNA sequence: TGCGCCAGCAGCTTATTGGGTGAGGACACCGGGGAGCTGTTTTTT. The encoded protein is CASSLLGEDTGELFF.

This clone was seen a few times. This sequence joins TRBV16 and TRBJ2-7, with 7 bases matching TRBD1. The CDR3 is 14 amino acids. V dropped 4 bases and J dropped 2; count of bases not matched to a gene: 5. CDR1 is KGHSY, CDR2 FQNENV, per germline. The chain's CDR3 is CASSLGQATYEQYF. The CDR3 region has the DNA TGTGCCAGCAGCCTTGGACAGGCAACCTACGAGCAGTACTTC.

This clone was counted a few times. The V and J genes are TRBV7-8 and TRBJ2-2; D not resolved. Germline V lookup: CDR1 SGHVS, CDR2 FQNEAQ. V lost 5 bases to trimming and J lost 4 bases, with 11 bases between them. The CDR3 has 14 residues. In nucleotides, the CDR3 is TGTGCCAGCAGCGTCGATACGGGCACCGGGGAGCTGTTTTTT. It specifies CASSVDTGTGELFF.

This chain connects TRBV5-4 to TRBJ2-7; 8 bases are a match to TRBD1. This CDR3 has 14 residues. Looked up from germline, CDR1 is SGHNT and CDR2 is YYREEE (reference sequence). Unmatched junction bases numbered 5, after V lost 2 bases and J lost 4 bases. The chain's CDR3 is CASSFRDRLYEQYF. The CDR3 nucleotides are TGTGCCAGCAGCTTCCGGGACAGGCTATACGAGCAGTACTTC.

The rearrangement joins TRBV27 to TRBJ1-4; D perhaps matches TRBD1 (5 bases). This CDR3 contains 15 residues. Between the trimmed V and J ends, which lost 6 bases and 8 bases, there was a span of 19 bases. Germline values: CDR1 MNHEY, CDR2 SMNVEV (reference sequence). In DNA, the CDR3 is TGTGCCAGCAGCCTATCGCTCCAGGGAATCGAAAAACTGTTTTTT. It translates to CASSLSLQGIEKLFF.

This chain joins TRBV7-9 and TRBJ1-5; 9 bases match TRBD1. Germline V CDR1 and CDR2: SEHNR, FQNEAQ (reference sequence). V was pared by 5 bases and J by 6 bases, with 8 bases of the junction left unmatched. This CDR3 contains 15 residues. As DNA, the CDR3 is TGTGCCAGCAGCGACCCGGACAGGGGTCTTCAGCCCCAGCATTTT. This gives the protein CASSDPDRGLQPQHF.

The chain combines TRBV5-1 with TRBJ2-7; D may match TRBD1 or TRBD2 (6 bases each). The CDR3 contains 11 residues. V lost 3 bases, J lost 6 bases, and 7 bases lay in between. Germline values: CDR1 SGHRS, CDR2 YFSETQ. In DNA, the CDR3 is TGCGCCAGCAGCTGGGGGGCCGAGCAGTACTTC. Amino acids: CASSWGAEQYF.

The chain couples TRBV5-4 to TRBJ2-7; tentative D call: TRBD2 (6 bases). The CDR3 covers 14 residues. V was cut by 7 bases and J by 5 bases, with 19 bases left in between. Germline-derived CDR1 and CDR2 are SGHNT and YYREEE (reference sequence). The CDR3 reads CASRLREQRDEQYF. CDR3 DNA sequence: TGTGCCAGCCGCCTCCGGGAGCAGCGGGACGAGCAGTACTTC.

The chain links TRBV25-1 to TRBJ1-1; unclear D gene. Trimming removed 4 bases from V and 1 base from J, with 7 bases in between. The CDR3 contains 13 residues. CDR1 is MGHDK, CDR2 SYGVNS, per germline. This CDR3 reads CASSAGKNTEAFF. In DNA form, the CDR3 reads TGTGCCAGCAGTGCGGGGAAGAACACTGAAGCTTTCTTT.

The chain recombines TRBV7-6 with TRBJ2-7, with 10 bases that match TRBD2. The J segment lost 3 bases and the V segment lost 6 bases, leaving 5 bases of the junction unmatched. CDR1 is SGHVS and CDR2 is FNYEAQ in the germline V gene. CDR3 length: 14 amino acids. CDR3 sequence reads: CASSTGTSDYEQYF. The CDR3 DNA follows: TGTGCCAGCAGTACCGGGACTAGCGACTACGAGCAGTACTTC.

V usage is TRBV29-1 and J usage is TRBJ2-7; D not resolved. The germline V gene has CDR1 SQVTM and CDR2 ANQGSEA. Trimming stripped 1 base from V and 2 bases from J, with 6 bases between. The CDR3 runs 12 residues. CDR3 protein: CSVEVRAYEQYF. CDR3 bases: TGCAGCGTTGAAGTGCGCGCCTACGAGCAGTACTTC.

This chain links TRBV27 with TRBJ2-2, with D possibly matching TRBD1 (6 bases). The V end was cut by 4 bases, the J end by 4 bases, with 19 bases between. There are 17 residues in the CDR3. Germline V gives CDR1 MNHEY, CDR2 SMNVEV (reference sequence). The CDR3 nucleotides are TGTGCCAGCAGTTCGCAAAGACAGGCCCCGAGCACCGGGGAGCTGTTTTTT. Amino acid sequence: CASSSQRQAPSTGELFF.

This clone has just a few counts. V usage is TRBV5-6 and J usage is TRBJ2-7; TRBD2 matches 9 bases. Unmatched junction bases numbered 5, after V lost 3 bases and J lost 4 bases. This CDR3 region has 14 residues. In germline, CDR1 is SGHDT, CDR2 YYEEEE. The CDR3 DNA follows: TGTGCCAGCAGCTCAGGACTAGCGTGGTACGAGCAGTACTTC. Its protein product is CASSSGLAWYEQYF.

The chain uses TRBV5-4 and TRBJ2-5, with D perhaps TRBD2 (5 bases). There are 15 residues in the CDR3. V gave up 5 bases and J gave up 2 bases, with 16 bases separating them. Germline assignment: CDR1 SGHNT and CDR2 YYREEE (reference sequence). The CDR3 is CASSHGSPGQETQYF. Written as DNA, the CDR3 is TGTGCCAGCAGTCACGGGTCCCCGGGACAAGAGACCCAGTACTTC.

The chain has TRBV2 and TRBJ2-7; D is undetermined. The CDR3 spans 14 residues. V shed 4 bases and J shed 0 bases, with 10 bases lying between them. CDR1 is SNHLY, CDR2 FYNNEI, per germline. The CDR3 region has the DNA TGTGCCAGCAGTGCTCCCAGTATCTCCTACGAGCAGTACTTC. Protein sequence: CASSAPSISYEQYF.

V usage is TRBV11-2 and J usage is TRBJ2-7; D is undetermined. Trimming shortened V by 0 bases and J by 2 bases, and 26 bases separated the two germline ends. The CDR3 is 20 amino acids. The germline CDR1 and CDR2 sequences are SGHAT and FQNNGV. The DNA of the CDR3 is TGTGCCAGCAGCTTAGACGTTACCCGATTTAATACGGACCTTCCCTACGAGCAGTACTTC. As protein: CASSLDVTRFNTDLPYEQYF.